The rows below give T cell receptor beta chains drawn from one sample of a study of beta chain features in type 1 diabetes. Only in-frame clones appear in the TCRdb table, and some are missing; sequencing was by immunoSEQ multiplex PCR. Altogether some 160,000 clones are present, 8% to 9.5% being singletons, with the ten largest covering about 0.5%. The source material was central memory CD4+ T cells from blood. The receptor set was obtained from a woman under 30 with type 1 diabetes. Both conserved end residues are part of each CDR3. Each record gives: clone size, D gene, J gene, V gene, CDR3 DNA, CDR3 protein. A D gene is named only where the DNA matches it firmly. Rows give clone size only sometimes, using once, few, many, or a class for an expanded clone.

few	TRBD2	TRBJ2-1	TRBV7-2	TGTGCCAGCAGCTTAGTGACGGGAGGTATTGAGCAGTTCTTC	CASSLVTGGIEQFF
-	TRBD1	TRBJ1-1	TRBV5-1	TGCGCCAGCAGCTTTTCCGGGACAGAGAACACTGAAGCTTTCTTT	CASSFSGTENTEAFF
-	TRBD1	TRBJ1-2	TRBV6-1	TGTGCCAGCAGTGCTTCCCTAGGGACAGGGTTGGGCGGCTACACCTTC	CASSASLGTGLGGYTF
many	TRBD2	TRBJ2-1	TRBV18	TGTGCCAGCTCACCACCCAGCGCGGGAGGGGACAATGAGCAGTTCTTC	CASSPPSAGGDNEQFF
few	-	TRBJ1-2	TRBV6-5	TGTGCCAGCAAAACATCGGGTGGCTACACCTTC	CASKTSGGYTF
-	-	TRBJ1-4	TRBV7-2	TGTGCCAGCAGGGTCCAAACTGATGAAAAACTGTTTTTT	CASRVQTDEKLFF
-	-	TRBJ2-7	TRBV27	TGTGCCAGCAGTTCCGGACAGGGAGGGCGTGAGCAGTACTTC	CASSSGQGGREQYF
few	-	TRBJ2-5	TRBV27	TGTGCCAGCGGCTACAGAGAAGAGACCCAGTACTTC	CASGYREETQYF
few	-	TRBJ1-1	TRBV7-9	TGTGCCAGCAGCCGATCGGCGAGGGTAGGGACTGAAGCTTTCTTT	CASSRSARVGTEAFF
-	TRBD2	TRBJ2-5	TRBV30	TGTGCCTGGTCAGCGGGGCCCCAAGAGACCCAGTACTTC	CAWSAGPQETQYF
-	-	TRBJ1-1	TRBV29-1	TGCAGCGTCCTTCCCGGGGTAGAAGCTTTCTTT	CSVLPGVEAFF
few	TRBD1	TRBJ1-4	TRBV7-9	TGTGCCAGCAGCTTTGACAGGGGTAGTGAAAAACTGTTTTTT	CASSFDRGSEKLFF
many	-	TRBJ2-1	TRBV29-1	TGCAGCGTTGATCGGGGATACAATGAGCAGTTCTTC	CSVDRGYNEQFF
-	TRBD1	TRBJ2-7	TRBV2	TGTGCCAGCAGTGAAAAGGGACAGGGTCTCAACGAGCAGTACTTC	CASSEKGQGLNEQYF
few	-	TRBJ2-1	TRBV19	TGTGCCAGTAGTTCCAGGAGGGTTAACTACAATGAGCAGTTCTTC	CASSSRRVNYNEQFF
-	-	TRBJ1-2	TRBV27	TGTGCCAGCAGTTTAACAGGGCTGGGTGGCTACACCTTC	CASSLTGLGGYTF
-	TRBD2	TRBJ2-5	TRBV7-9	TGTGCCAGCAGCCCAGGACTAGCGGGGGAACTACAGTACTTC	CASSPGLAGELQYF
few	-	TRBJ2-7	TRBV19	TGTGCCAGTAGTATTCGACGGAGAAGCTCCTACGAGCAGTACTTC	CASSIRRRSSYEQYF
few	-	TRBJ1-3	TRBV4-3	TGCGCCAGCAGCCCGGAGTCTGGAAACACCATATATTTT	CASSPESGNTIYF
-	TRBD1	TRBJ1-2	TRBV6-1	TGTGCCAGCAGCGAGGGACAGGGTGCCTATGGCTACACCTTC	CASSEGQGAYGYTF
-	TRBD2	TRBJ2-2	TRBV7-7	TGTGCCAGCAGCTTCCAGCGGGGAGGGGAGCTGTTTTTT	CASSFQRGGELFF
few	TRBD1	TRBJ2-1	TRBV7-6	TGTGCCAGCAGCCCAGGGACAGGGGTTTACGGGTCCTACAATGAGCAGTTCTTC	CASSPGTGVYGSYNEQFF
few	-	TRBJ1-2	TRBV6-6	TGTGCCAGCAGTTACTCGGTTGGGGGCGGCTACACCTTC	CASSYSVGGGYTF